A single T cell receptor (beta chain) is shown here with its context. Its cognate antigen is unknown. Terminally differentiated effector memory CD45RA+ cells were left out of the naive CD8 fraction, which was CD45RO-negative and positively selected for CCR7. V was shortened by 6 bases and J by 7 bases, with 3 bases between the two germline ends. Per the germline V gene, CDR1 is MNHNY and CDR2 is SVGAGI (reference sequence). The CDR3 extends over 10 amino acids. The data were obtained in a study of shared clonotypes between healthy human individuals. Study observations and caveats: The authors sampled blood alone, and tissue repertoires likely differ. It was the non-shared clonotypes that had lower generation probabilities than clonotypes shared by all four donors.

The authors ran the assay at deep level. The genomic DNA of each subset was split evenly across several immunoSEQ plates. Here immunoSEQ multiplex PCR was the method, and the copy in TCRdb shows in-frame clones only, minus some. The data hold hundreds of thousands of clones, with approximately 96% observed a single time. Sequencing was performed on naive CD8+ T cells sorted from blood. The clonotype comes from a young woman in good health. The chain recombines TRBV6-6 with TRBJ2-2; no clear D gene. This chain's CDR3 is CASRGGELFF. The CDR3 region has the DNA TGTGCCAGCAGGGGCGGGGAGCTGTTTTTT.